What follows are 32 T cell receptor beta chains derived from one specimen sequenced in a study of T cell repertoires in cytomegalovirus infection. In TCRdb, the reads were re-called with MiXCR into one record per CDR3 protein. The table shows 150,000 to 200,000 distinct CDR3 sequences, with 20% to 25% occurring only once. These receptors have no identified antigens. The sample in question was CD8+ T cells from cultured PBMCs, obtained from culture after CMV antigen stimulation. The receptors were gathered from a human donor in good health (CMV status not recorded). Some clones in this sample may be carry-over from other donors' samples.

This chain uses TRBV7-8 with TRBJ1-2; 10 positions match TRBD1. CDR3 size: 15 residues. Germline-derived CDR1 and CDR2 are SGHVS and FQNEAQ. V gave up 0 bases and J gave up 7 bases; unmatched junction bases: 5. The DNA of the CDR3 is TGTGCCAGCAGCTTAGCCGTGACAGGGGGCTTTGGCTACACCTTC. Translating it yields CASSLAVTGGFGYTF.

The chain carries TRBV5-1 and TRBJ1-5; D remains ambiguous. In germline, CDR1 is SGHRS, CDR2 YFSETQ. V was cut by 2 bases and J by 6 bases, with 15 bases left in between. CDR3 length: 15 residues. CDR3 DNA: TGCGCCAGCAGCTTATCTGGCGGATCTCTTCAGCCCCAGCATTTT. It is translated as CASSLSGGSLQPQHF. Combining the CDR3 with reference TRBV5-1 and TRBJ1-5 gives the whole variable domain KAGVTQTPRYLIKTRGQQVTLSCSPISGHRSVSWYQQTPGQGLQFLFEYFSETQRNKGNFPGRFSGRQFSNSRSEMNVSTLELGDSALYLCASSLSGGSLQPQHFGDGTRLSIL.

On this clonotype itself: The germline gene is not matched at one end of the junction; a read error may be the cause. The J gene is TRBJ2-1, the V gene TRBV7-2, with D possibly matching TRBD2 (6 bases). Germline V gene data show CDR1 as SGHTA and CDR2 as FQGNSA. This CDR3 is built from 16 residues. The CDR3 DNA reads as TGTGCCAGCAGCTCCCGAACCGGGACTTATTACAATGAGCAGCTCTTC. Its translation is CASSSRTGTYYNEQLF.

This clonotype turned up a few times. This chain connects TRBV27 to TRBJ2-7; the D is unclear. Germline CDR1 MNHEY, CDR2 SMNVEV (reference sequence). Trimming left V 0 bases short and J 0 bases short, with 6 bases between. The CDR3 covers 14 residues. CDR3 loop: CASSLSRVSYEQYF. The CDR3 nucleotides read TGTGCCAGCAGTTTATCGCGCGTCTCCTACGAGCAGTACTTC.

The chain recombines TRBV4-1 with TRBJ1-3; no firm D call. Germline CDR1 MGHRA, CDR2 YSYEKL. The length of the CDR3 is 14 residues. The ends were cut back, 0 bases at V and 2 bases at J, with 5 bases in the middle. CDR3 sequence reads: CASSQEGTGNTIYF. DNA for the CDR3: TGCGCCAGCAGCCAAGAGGGTACTGGAAACACCATATATTTT.

This chain connects TRBV7-9 to TRBJ2-7; D may be TRBD2 (5 bases). The CDR3 spans 9 residues. Germline assignment: CDR1 SEHNR and CDR2 FQNEAQ (reference sequence). Trimming cost V 11 bases and J 3 bases, with 5 bases left between them. CDR3 nucleotide sequence: TGTGCCGCGGGCTACGAGCAGTACTTC. It translates to CAAGYEQYF.

This chain uses TRBV6-6 with TRBJ1-5; D gene uncertain. The germline CDR1 and CDR2 sequences are MNHNY and SVGAGI (reference sequence). The CDR3 spans 15 residues. Trimming removed 5 bases at V and 6 bases at J, with 17 bases between. Here the CDR3 DNA reads TGTGCCAGCAGTGTGGGGAGTGGGGAGCGTCAGCCCCAGCATTTT. Its translation: CASSVGSGERQPQHF.

The rearrangement uses TRBV15 and TRBJ1-5; maybe TRBD1 (5 bases). Trimming took 0 bases from V and 6 from J, leaving 15 bases between them. The CDR3 has 16 amino acids. The germline V gene encodes CDR1 LNHNV and CDR2 YYDKDF (reference sequence). This chain's CDR3 is CATSRDGRSGFQPQHF. CDR3 sequence (DNA): TGTGCCACCAGCAGAGATGGTAGGTCAGGGTTTCAGCCCCAGCATTTT.

This rearrangement joins TRBV7-2 to TRBJ1-1; D call uncertain. Trimming removed 0 bases from V and 0 bases from J, with 14 bases in between. The CDR3 is 17 residues long. Germline CDR1 is SGHTA and CDR2 is FQGNSA. The DNA of the CDR3 is TGTGCCAGCAGCTTAGCCCCCGCGGGCAGCATGAACACTGAAGCTTTCTTT. This encodes CASSLAPAGSMNTEAFF. Full variable domain (rest looked up from reference TRBV7-2 and TRBJ1-1): GAGVSQSPSNKVTEKGKDVELRCDPISGHTALYWYRQSLGQGLEFLIYFQGNSAPDKSGLPSDRFSAERTGGSVSTLTIQRTQQEDSAVYLCASSLAPAGSMNTEAFFGQGTRLTVV.

V gene TRBV7-2 combines with J gene TRBJ2-7; 8 nucleotides line up with TRBD1. Germline V lookup: CDR1 SGHTA, CDR2 FQGNSA. J gave up 5 bases and V 2 bases, and 8 bases lay outside the gene matches. This CDR3 comprises 15 residues. CDR3 sequence (DNA): TGTGCCAGCAGCTTAACAGGGGGGCAGAATGACGAGCAGTACTTC. This codes for CASSLTGGQNDEQYF.

CDR3: CASSLLSGAPYEQYF. The DNA of the CDR3 is TGTGCCAGCAGCTTACTAAGCGGGGCACCCTACGAGCAGTACTTC. The chain joins TRBV7-8 to TRBJ2-7, with TRBD2 matching over 7 bases. The CDR3 runs 15 residues. CDR1 and CDR2 from the germline V gene are SGHVS and FQNEAQ. V lost 2 bases to trimming and J lost 2 bases; unmatched junction nucleotides: 6.

The chain carries TRBV10-3 and TRBJ1-2; 9 positions agree with TRBD1. The junction had 8 bases not matched to a gene; V was cut back by 4 bases and J by 5 bases. Germline assignment: CDR1 ENHRY and CDR2 SYGVKD. The CDR3 has 15 amino acids. DNA of the CDR3: TGTGCCATCAGTGGAGGACAGGGGCAAAGGTATGGCTACACCTTC. This codes for CAISGGQGQRYGYTF.

This chain connects TRBV14 to TRBJ2-7; D might be TRBD1 (6 bases). The CDR3 totals 19 residues. The V end was cut by 4 bases, the J end by 0 bases, with 25 bases between. Germline CDR1 SGHDN, CDR2 FVKESK. The CDR3 region has the DNA TGTGCCAGCAGCCTGGTTCTTGGACAGACCCATCTTCCCTCCTACGAGCAGTACTTC. It yields the protein CASSLVLGQTHLPSYEQYF.

The chain has TRBV7-8 and TRBJ2-1; 9 nucleotides align to TRBD2. The J segment lost 8 bases and the V segment lost 7 bases, leaving 6 bases of the junction unmatched. The CDR3 loop spans 13 amino acids. CDR1 is SGHVS, CDR2 FQNEAQ, per germline. For the CDR3, the DNA is TGTGCCAGCAAAGGCGGGGGGGCTCATGAGCAGTTCTTC. Protein: CASKGGGAHEQFF.

This clonotype was found many times. The CDR3 loop reads CASSYWDDNGELFF. Here the CDR3 DNA reads TGTGCCAGCAGTTACTGGGACGACAACGGGGAGCTGTTTTTT. This rearrangement joins TRBV6-2 or TRBV6-3 to TRBJ2-2; D assignment may be TRBD1 or TRBD2 (5 bases each). The CDR3 loop spans 14 amino acids. V gave up 1 base and J gave up 7 bases, with 10 bases separating them. Germline V gene sequence: CDR1 MNHEY, CDR2 SVGEGT.

The rearrangement links TRBV12-3 or TRBV12-4 to TRBJ1-2; D call uncertain. The CDR3 contains 17 residues. V lost 3 bases, J lost 0 bases, and 17 bases lay in between. CDR3: CASSLSGRTVTNYGYTF. CDR3 sequence (DNA): TGTGCCAGCAGTTTGTCTGGGAGGACGGTCACTAACTATGGCTACACCTTC.

This clonotype was counted at least ten times. The chain uses TRBV4-1 and TRBJ2-5, with 8 nucleotides matching TRBD2. V lost 4 bases and J lost 2; bases outside the gene matches: 9. This CDR3 spans 16 amino acids. Germline-derived CDR1 and CDR2 are MGHRA and YSYEKL. CDR3 amino acids: CASSPGGGMLQETQYF. In DNA form, the CDR3 reads TGCGCCAGCAGCCCGGGAGGGGGGATGCTACAAGAGACCCAGTACTTC.

The chain has TRBV6-2 or TRBV6-3 and TRBJ2-2; D is possibly TRBD1 or TRBD2 (6 bases each). Trimming left V 2 bases short and J 4 bases short, with 11 bases between. The CDR3 loop spans 15 amino acids. Germline CDR1 and CDR2: MNHEY and SVGEGT. Here the CDR3 DNA reads TGTGCCAGCAGTTACCGGGGGCCGGTCACCGGGGAGCTGTTTTTT. It specifies CASSYRGPVTGELFF.

This clonotype was counted a single time. This sequence joins TRBV7-2 and TRBJ1-1; 9 bases are shared with TRBD1. The CDR3 sequence is 16 residues long. V was pared by 4 bases and J by 2 bases, with 8 bases of the junction left unmatched. CDR1 is SGHTA and CDR2 is FQGNSA in the germline V gene. CDR3 residues: CASSSVSGQGNTEAFF. CDR3 nucleotides: TGTGCCAGCAGCTCAGTTTCGGGACAGGGTAACACTGAAGCTTTCTTT.

The chain is built from TRBV12-3 or TRBV12-4 and TRBJ2-5, with D unclear. Trimming shortened V by 5 bases and J by 5 bases, and 12 bases separated the two germline ends. The CDR3 length is 13 residues. The CDR3 here is CASSIGSKETQYF. DNA of the CDR3: TGTGCCAGCAGTATCGGGTCAAAGGAGACCCAGTACTTC.

The chain uses TRBV7-8 and TRBJ1-1, with D perhaps TRBD1 (6 bases). CDR3 length: 14 residues. V lost 5 bases and J lost 5, with 15 bases in between. Germline V lookup: CDR1 SGHVS, CDR2 FQNEAQ. Written as DNA, the CDR3 is TGTGCCAGCAGCCCGGACAGTGGGTCGACTGAAGCTTTCTTT. Its translation: CASSPDSGSTEAFF.

This clonotype was detected only once. CDR3 residues: CASSPRKVEGPTGELFF. In nucleotides, the CDR3 is TGTGCCAGCAGCCCCCGGAAGGTGGAGGGCCCCACCGGGGAGCTGTTTTTT. The chain has TRBV7-9 and TRBJ2-2, with D maybe TRBD2 (6 bases). The V gene's germline CDR1 is SEHNR and CDR2 FQNEAQ (reference sequence). The CDR3 is 17 amino acids. Trimming left V 5 bases short and J 4 bases short, with 20 bases between.

The chain carries TRBV12-3 or TRBV12-4 and TRBJ2-1; possibly TRBD2 for D (5 bases). V dropped 3 bases and J dropped 2 bases, with 11 bases sitting between them. The CDR3 loop spans 15 amino acids. CDR3 coding DNA: TGTGCCAGCAGTTTCTCGGGGAACCCCTACAATGAGCAGTTCTTC. It is translated as CASSFSGNPYNEQFF.

In its sample, this clonotype was seen a few times. This chain connects TRBV19 to TRBJ1-5, with TRBD1 identical over 8 bases. The germline gives CDR1 LNHDA, CDR2 SQIVND (reference sequence). The CDR3 loop spans 19 amino acids. V lost 7 bases and J lost 0; bases outside the gene matches: 17. This chain's CDR3 is CASNPIWTGLTFSNQPQHF. CDR3 nucleotide sequence: TGTGCCAGTAATCCCATATGGACAGGGCTTACTTTTAGCAATCAGCCCCAGCATTTT.

In this sample, this clonotype turned up a few times. The chain combines TRBV12-3 or TRBV12-4 with TRBJ2-1; 9 bases are shared with TRBD1. Unmatched junction bases numbered 10, after V lost 5 bases and J lost 5 bases. This CDR3 has 16 residues. The CDR3 sequence: CASSNRDRALNNEQFF. The CDR3 DNA follows: TGTGCCAGCAGTAACCGGGACAGGGCTCTGAACAATGAGCAGTTCTTC.

The chain combines TRBV7-9 with TRBJ1-1; 11 nucleotides line up with TRBD1. V lost 2 bases, J lost 5 bases, and 7 bases stayed unmatched. The CDR3 runs 16 residues. CDR1 is SEHNR, CDR2 FQNEAQ, per germline (reference sequence). The CDR3 sequence: CASSLFGQGAGTEAFF. CDR3 nucleotide sequence: TGTGCCAGCAGCTTATTCGGACAGGGGGCAGGGACTGAAGCTTTCTTT.

This sequence joins TRBV27 and TRBJ2-3; perhaps TRBD2 as D (6 bases). Germline lookup yields CDR1 MNHEY and CDR2 SMNVEV (reference sequence). Trimming shortened V by 3 bases and J by 1 base, and 11 bases separated the two germline ends. The CDR3 runs to 15 residues. The CDR3 is CASSFGGVGTDTQYF. In nucleotides, the CDR3 is TGTGCCAGCAGTTTCGGCGGGGTTGGCACAGATACGCAGTATTTT.

The V and J genes are TRBV7-9 and TRBJ1-4; D unclear. Trimming removed 5 bases from V and 5 bases from J, with 15 bases in between. Looked up from germline, CDR1 is SEHNR and CDR2 is FQNEAQ (reference sequence). The CDR3 runs 15 residues. The CDR3, as DNA: TGTGCCAGCAGCCCCCCCGAGACACGAAATGAAAAACTGTTTTTT. It codes for CASSPPETRNEKLFF.

CDR3 nucleotides: TGTGCCAGCAGCTTAGTCGGGGACAATGAGCAGTTCTTC. It specifies CASSLVGDNEQFF. The chain couples TRBV7-9 to TRBJ2-1, with a possible D match to TRBD2 (5 bases). This CDR3 is built from 13 residues. Germline loops: CDR1 SEHNR, CDR2 FQNEAQ (reference sequence). V dropped 1 base and J dropped 5 bases, with 6 bases sitting between them.

This clonotype was recorded a few times. This rearrangement joins TRBV12-3 or TRBV12-4 to TRBJ2-1; 8 bases agree with TRBD1. This CDR3 comprises 14 residues. Germline trimming cut 5 bases from V and 9 bases from J; bases unmatched to any gene: 9. The CDR3 loop reads CASSPAPGGAEQFF. CDR3 coding DNA: TGTGCCAGCAGTCCCGCCCCAGGGGGCGCTGAGCAGTTCTTC.

This chain links TRBV2 with TRBJ2-2, with TRBD2 as a possible D gene (6 bases). The CDR3 is 16 residues long. The germline V gene has CDR1 SNHLY and CDR2 FYNNEI. The ends were cut back, 0 bases at V and 7 bases at J, with 15 bases in the middle. The CDR3 spells CASSEALSSRGGELFF. For the CDR3, the DNA is TGTGCCAGCAGTGAAGCGCTTAGTTCGCGGGGCGGGGAGCTGTTTTTT.

V usage is TRBV27 and J usage is TRBJ1-2, with D possibly being TRBD1 (5 bases). Germline V gene data show CDR1 as MNHEY and CDR2 as SMNVEV (reference sequence). This CDR3 spans 14 amino acids. Trimming pared 4 bases from V and 2 bases from J, leaving 11 bases between. The CDR3 loop reads CASSYGPGNYGYTF. DNA of the CDR3: TGTGCCAGCAGTTATGGGCCAGGGAACTATGGCTACACCTTC.